A single sample is the source of the 30 T cell receptor beta chains below, sequenced in a study of T cells in Graves' hyperthyroidism and ophthalmopathy. Researchers took RNA transcripts and amplified the TCR beta CDR3 regions from them. An initial round of RT-PCR targeting the TCR CDR3 relied on the HTBI primer set. TCRdb used MiXCR to reprocess the multiplex PCR reads, holding one entry per CDR3 protein. Here the sample spans a few hundred thousand distinct CDR3 sequences, about 15% being singletons. The source material was blood. The receptor source for this set is a woman aged 55-69 years with Graves' ophthalmopathy.

This clonotype was seen repeatedly, ten times or more. This chain connects TRBV7-9 to TRBJ2-1; possible D gene TRBD1, 6 bases. The V and J ends lost 4 bases and 9 bases respectively, with 7 bases between them. The CDR3 sequence is 11 residues long. CDR1 and CDR2 (germline): SEHNR, FQNEAQ (reference sequence). The CDR3 sequence: CASSWTAEQFF. In DNA form, the CDR3 reads TGTGCCAGCAGCTGGACAGCTGAGCAGTTCTTC. Full variable domain (remainder filled in from reference TRBV7-9 and TRBJ2-1): DTGVSQNPRHKITKRGQNVTFRCDPISEHNRLYWYRQTLGQGPEFLTYFQNEAQLEKSRLLSDRFSAERPKGSFSTLEIQRTEQGDSAMYLCASSWTAEQFFGPGTRLTVL.

This clonotype has a count of ten or more. CDR3 DNA sequence: TGTGCCAGCAGCTTAGATGGATGGAGCACAGATACGCAGTATTTT. This codes for CASSLDGWSTDTQYF. The chain couples TRBV11-2 to TRBJ2-3; D remains ambiguous. Trimming shortened V by 0 bases and J by 0 bases, and 7 bases separated the two germline ends. Germline CDR1 reads SGHAT; CDR2 reads FQNNGV. The CDR3 runs 15 residues.

In this sample, this clonotype turned up many times. The chain carries TRBV5-5 and TRBJ1-2; 10 positions agree with TRBD1. The CDR3 consists of 16 residues. V was clipped by 0 bases and J by 6 bases; unmatched bases: 8. Per the germline V gene, CDR1 is SGHKS and CDR2 is YYEKEE (reference sequence). The CDR3 protein is CASSLAPTGGRDGYTF. The CDR3 bases are TGTGCCAGCAGCTTGGCCCCGACAGGGGGCAGAGATGGCTACACCTTC.

This clonotype was seen at least ten times. The CDR3 region is CASSLSAGLLRSYNEQFF. Here the CDR3 DNA reads TGTGCCAGCAGTTTGTCAGCGGGGCTCCTGCGCTCCTACAATGAGCAGTTCTTC. The chain combines TRBV28 with TRBJ2-1, with TRBD2 matching over 7 bases. The CDR3 runs 18 residues. Trimming cost V 3 bases and J 0 bases; bases outside gene matches: 11. Germline V gene sequence: CDR1 MDHEN, CDR2 SYDVKM.

This clonotype came up many times. The gene calls are TRBV20-1 and TRBJ2-7; no clear D gene. The germline V gene encodes CDR1 DFQATT and CDR2 SNEGSKA (reference sequence). This CDR3 has 14 amino acids. Trimming pared 5 bases from V and 0 bases from J, leaving 14 bases between. Here the CDR3 reads CSAPPRRGSYEQYF. Written as DNA, the CDR3 is TGCAGTGCTCCCCCCCGCCGAGGCTCCTACGAGCAGTACTTC.

The rearrangement links TRBV20-1 to TRBJ2-3; possibly TRBD2 for D (7 bases). The CDR3 has 15 residues. Germline lookup yields CDR1 DFQATT and CDR2 SNEGSKA (reference sequence). Trimming left V 5 bases short and J 4 bases short, with 19 bases between. The CDR3 coding sequence is TGCAGTGCTTCCTCGCGGGGGCTGTTCCCAGATACGCAGTATTTT. Amino acid sequence: CSASSRGLFPDTQYF.

There are a few counts of this clonotype. The CDR3 is CASSVGTPSTDTQYF. CDR3 nucleotides: TGTGCCAGCAGCGTAGGGACCCCTAGCACAGATACGCAGTATTTT. The chain uses TRBV9 and TRBJ2-3, with unresolved D. Trimming took 0 bases from V and 0 from J, leaving 8 bases between them. The germline CDR1 and CDR2 sequences are SGDLS and YYNGEE. The CDR3 sequence is 15 residues long.

The sample holds many counts of this clonotype. The genes are TRBV29-1 and TRBJ2-3, with 9 bases aligning to TRBD1. J was trimmed by 7 bases and V by 3 bases; bases with no gene match: 11. The CDR3 has 15 amino acids. The germline gives CDR1 SQVTM, CDR2 ANQGSEA. The chain's CDR3 is CSVDGGQGTTNTQYF. CDR3 nucleotides: TGCAGCGTTGATGGGGGACAGGGAACAACAAATACGCAGTATTTT.

This clonotype was seen ten or more times. This chain connects TRBV27 to TRBJ2-3; 10 positions match TRBD2. Germline V gene sequence: CDR1 MNHEY, CDR2 SMNVEV (reference sequence). The CDR3 runs to 16 residues. The ends lost 3 bases at V and 3 bases at J; junction bases unmatched: 6. In nucleotides, the CDR3 is TGTGCCAGCAGTTTTATGGCTAGCGGGAGTACAGATACGCAGTATTTT. It is translated as CASSFMASGSTDTQYF.

With regard to this clonotype: This may be a read error, as it is one base from a much larger clone. The chain carries TRBV5-1 and TRBJ2-3, with D uncertain. The CDR3 has 11 residues. Germline CDR1 is SGHRS and CDR2 is YFSETQ. CDR3 nucleotide sequence: TGCGCCAACAGCTCTGGTTATACGCAGTATTTT. The encoded protein is CANSSGYTQYF.

The table lists this clonotype with a few counts. This sequence joins TRBV20-1 and TRBJ2-1, with TRBD2 identical over 9 bases. Germline-derived CDR1 and CDR2 are DFQATT and SNEGSKA (reference sequence). Losses at the gene ends were 3 bases for V and 7 bases for J; bases not matched to a gene: 7. The CDR3 runs to 14 residues. CDR3: CSASPIAGENEQFF. The CDR3 region has the DNA TGCAGTGCTAGCCCGATAGCGGGAGAGAATGAGCAGTTCTTC.

The sample holds many counts of this clonotype. This chain's CDR3 is CASSTSGTSTDTQYF. CDR3 bases: TGTGCCAGCAGCACTAGCGGGACTAGCACAGATACGCAGTATTTT. V is TRBV7-2 and J is TRBJ2-3; 10 nucleotides agree with TRBD2. Trimming at V came to 5 bases and at J to 0 bases, leaving 2 bases not matched to a gene. The CDR3 spans 15 residues. CDR1 SGHTA and CDR2 FQGNSA come from the germline V gene.

Many counts were recorded for this clonotype. V is TRBV11-2 and J is TRBJ2-5; D gene uncertain. The CDR3 has 14 amino acids. CDR1 is SGHAT, CDR2 FQNNGV, per germline. V was pared by 6 bases and J by 4 bases, with 15 bases between. CDR3 sequence: CASSYPGSPETQYF. In nucleotides, the CDR3 is TGTGCCAGCAGTTACCCGGGTAGCCCAGAGACCCAGTACTTC.

This clonotype showed up just a few times. A much larger clonotype is one base distant, so this may be a read error. This chain connects TRBV9 to TRBJ2-1; 9 bases match TRBD1. CDR3 size: 15 residues. The germline V gene has CDR1 SGDLS and CDR2 YYNGEE. The CDR3 loop is CASSVAGTGHNEQLF. In DNA, the CDR3 is TGTGCCAGCAGCGTAGCCGGGACAGGGCACAATGAGCAGCTCTTC.

In DNA form, the CDR3 reads TGTGCCAGCAGCTTAGGGGGGGCAGGGTCCTACGAGCAGTACTTC. It encodes CASSLGGAGSYEQYF. The chain links TRBV7-9 to TRBJ2-7; the D gene could be TRBD1 or TRBD2 (6 bases each). The CDR3 runs to 15 residues. Germline lookup yields CDR1 SEHNR and CDR2 FQNEAQ (reference sequence). Trimming stripped 1 base from V and 1 base from J, with 11 bases between.

This clonotype was recorded at least ten times. The chain employs TRBV12-3 or TRBV12-4 and TRBJ2-1; 12 bases fit TRBD2. Germline trimming cut 10 bases from V and 4 bases from J; bases unmatched to any gene: 8. This CDR3 has 15 residues. The CDR3 sequence is CATLAGLAGYNEQFF. The DNA of the CDR3 is TGTGCCACCCTGGCGGGACTAGCGGGTTACAATGAGCAGTTCTTC.

This chain links TRBV3-1 with TRBJ1-3, with D uncertain. Germline V lookup: CDR1 LGHDT, CDR2 YNNKEL (reference sequence). Deletions cut 0 bases from V and 1 base from J, with 7 bases between. The CDR3 length is 15 residues. The CDR3 sequence is CASSQETGSGNTIYF. The CDR3 bases are TGTGCCAGCAGCCAAGAAACCGGGTCTGGAAACACCATATATTTT.

This clonotype occurred many times. The chain uses TRBV29-1 and TRBJ2-3; 8 bases are shared with TRBD2. Trimming took 7 bases from V and 1 from J; bases not matched to a gene: 7. The germline CDR1 and CDR2 sequences are SQVTM and ANQGSEA. The CDR3 covers 14 residues. CDR3 in DNA: TGCAGCGCCACGGGAGGGCGGCGCACAGATACGCAGTATTTT. Encoded protein: CSATGGRRTDTQYF.

J is TRBJ2-1 and V is TRBV20-1, with TRBD2 matching over 11 bases. The CDR3 runs 16 residues. Germline values: CDR1 DFQATT, CDR2 SNEGSKA (reference sequence). The V segment lost 3 bases and the J segment 5 bases; nucleotides outside the gene matches: 9. CDR3: CSASNRGLAAHNEQFF. In DNA form, the CDR3 reads TGCAGTGCTAGTAACCGGGGACTAGCGGCCCACAATGAGCAGTTCTTC.

This clonotype was observed many times. The V call is TRBV6-1, the J call TRBJ2-5, with D tentatively TRBD1 (6 bases). V shed 6 bases and J shed 3 bases, with 8 bases lying between them. CDR3 length: 12 residues. CDR1 is MNHNS, CDR2 SASEGT, per germline. CDR3 sequence: CASRRQEETQYF. In DNA form, the CDR3 reads TGTGCCAGCAGGAGACAGGAAGAGACCCAGTACTTC.

This clonotype showed up just a few times. The CDR3 region is CASTIPGTEGEQYF. The DNA for the CDR3 is TGCGCCAGCACAATCCCCGGGACAGAGGGCGAGCAGTACTTC. The chain recombines TRBV5-1 with TRBJ2-7; TRBD1 matches at 7 bases. V gave up 6 bases and J gave up 6 bases; unmatched junction bases: 12. CDR1 is SGHRS and CDR2 is YFSETQ in the germline V gene. The CDR3 has 14 amino acids.

This clonotype was counted many times. V usage is TRBV30 and J usage is TRBJ2-4; a weak D match, TRBD2 (5 bases). The CDR3 covers 12 residues. V was shortened by 2 bases and J by 8 bases, with 10 bases between the two germline ends. In germline, CDR1 is GTSNPN, CDR2 SVGIG (reference sequence). The CDR3 coding sequence is TGTGCCTGGAGTATTGGGAGTCACATTCAGTACTTC. Translated: CAWSIGSHIQYF.

The chain uses TRBV6-2 or TRBV6-3 and TRBJ2-3, with 7 bases matching TRBD2. The CDR3 spans 14 residues. Germline V gene sequence: CDR1 MNHEY, CDR2 SVGEGT. With 6 bases clipped from V and 4 bases from J, the junction kept 7 bases outside the gene matches. The CDR3 nucleotides read TGTGCCAGCAGATCTGGACTAGGACCAGATACGCAGTATTTT. This encodes CASRSGLGPDTQYF.

The V gene is TRBV27, the J gene TRBJ2-1, with 9 bases lining up with TRBD1. Germline V CDR1 and CDR2: MNHEY, SMNVEV (reference sequence). The CDR3 is made up of 16 amino acids. V was clipped by 2 bases and J by 6 bases; unmatched bases: 8. For the CDR3, the DNA is TGTGCCAGCAGTTTACGCTGGACAGGGGTCGGCAATGAGCAGTTCTTC. This translates into CASSLRWTGVGNEQFF.

V gene TRBV28 combines with J gene TRBJ1-5, with D unresolved. Looked up from germline, CDR1 is MDHEN and CDR2 is SYDVKM. This CDR3 has 10 amino acids. V lost 3 bases, J lost 7 bases, and 1 base lay in between. The CDR3 spells CASSLQPQHF. The CDR3 coding sequence is TGTGCCAGCAGTTTGCAGCCCCAGCATTTT.

This clonotype was found a few times. This rearrangement joins TRBV20-1 to TRBJ2-7; no definite D call. There are 11 residues in the CDR3. The germline V and J ends were trimmed by 7 bases and 4 bases, with 11 bases remaining between them. In germline, CDR1 is DFQATT, CDR2 SNEGSKA (reference sequence). CDR3 in DNA: TGCAGTGTCACTCCGGAGTACGAGCAGTACTTC. It yields the protein CSVTPEYEQYF.

A few counts support this clonotype. The chain carries TRBV29-1 and TRBJ2-2; TRBD1 agrees at 7 bases. Germline V gene data show CDR1 as SQVTM and CDR2 as ANQGSEA. CDR3 length: 12 residues. The V and J ends lost 7 bases and 5 bases, in that order; junction bases with no gene match: 4. In nucleotides, the CDR3 is TGCAGCGAACTACAGGGGACCGGGGAGCTGTTTTTT. Translating it yields CSELQGTGELFF.

The rearrangement uses TRBV6-1 and TRBJ2-3; D not certain. Trimming removed 5 bases from V and 4 bases from J, with 10 bases in between. Germline V gives CDR1 MNHNS, CDR2 SASEGT. This CDR3 is 13 amino acids long. The CDR3 DNA reads as TGTGCCAGCAGTCCTATCATTGCAGATACGCAGTATTTT. This encodes CASSPIIADTQYF.

This clonotype was counted at least ten times. This rearrangement joins TRBV6-1 to TRBJ1-1; possible D gene TRBD1, 5 bases. CDR3 size: 16 residues. V lost 3 bases to trimming and J lost 2 bases, with 16 bases between them. Germline assignment: CDR1 MNHNS and CDR2 SASEGT. CDR3 loop: CASSDPTGLINTEAFF. In DNA form, the CDR3 reads TGTGCCAGCAGTGACCCTACGGGACTGATTAACACTGAAGCTTTCTTT.

This clonotype was counted many times. The chain carries TRBV3-1 and TRBJ2-7, with TRBD2 identical over 13 bases. The trim removed 6 bases at V and 4 bases at J, leaving 6 bases unmatched. This CDR3 is 15 amino acids long. Per germline, CDR1 LGHDT and CDR2 YNNKEL (reference sequence). The CDR3 reads CASRRGLAGLYEQYF. The CDR3 region has the DNA TGTGCCAGCAGACGGGGACTAGCGGGGCTTTACGAGCAGTACTTC.